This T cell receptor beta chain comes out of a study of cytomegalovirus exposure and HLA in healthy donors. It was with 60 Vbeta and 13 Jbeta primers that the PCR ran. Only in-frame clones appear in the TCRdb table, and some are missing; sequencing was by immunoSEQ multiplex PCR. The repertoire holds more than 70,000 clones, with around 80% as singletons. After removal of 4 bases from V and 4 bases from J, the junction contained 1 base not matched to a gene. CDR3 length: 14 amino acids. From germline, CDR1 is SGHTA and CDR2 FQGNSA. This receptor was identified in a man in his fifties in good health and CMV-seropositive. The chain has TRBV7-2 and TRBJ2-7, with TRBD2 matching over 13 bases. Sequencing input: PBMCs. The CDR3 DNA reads TGTGCCAGCAGCTCGGGACTAGCGGGATACGAGCAGTACTTC. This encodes CASSSGLAGYEQYF.